This TCR beta chain was identified during a study of T cells in Graves' hyperthyroidism and ophthalmopathy. Study observations and caveats: In the blood, most expanded thyroid clonotypes above 0.001 appeared as well. A 13 V-J signature model discriminated ophthalmopathy versus stable hyperthyroidism.

It was RNA transcripts that yielded the amplified TCR beta CDR3 regions. First-round RT-PCR with HTBI primers amplified the TCR CDR3 region. TCRdb passed the multiplex PCR reads through MiXCR, listing each CDR3 protein once. Of about 580,000 distinct CDR3 sequences listed, roughly 14% were seen once; the top ten hold about 5.8%. This clonotype has more than one count but fewer than ten. Its target is not known. The CDR3 is 15 residues long. Germline loops: CDR1 SGHKS, CDR2 YYEKEE (reference sequence). V dropped 3 bases and J dropped 4; count of bases not matched to a gene: 5. The sequencing input was blood. The sequence was obtained from a woman aged 25 to 45 with Graves' hyperthyroidism that later progressed to Graves' ophthalmopathy. This chain links TRBV5-5 with TRBJ1-5; 9 bases are shared with TRBD1. In DNA, the CDR3 is TGTGCCAGCAGCTCCTCCGGGACAGGGAATCAGCCCCAGCATTTT. This translates into CASSSSGTGNQPQHF.